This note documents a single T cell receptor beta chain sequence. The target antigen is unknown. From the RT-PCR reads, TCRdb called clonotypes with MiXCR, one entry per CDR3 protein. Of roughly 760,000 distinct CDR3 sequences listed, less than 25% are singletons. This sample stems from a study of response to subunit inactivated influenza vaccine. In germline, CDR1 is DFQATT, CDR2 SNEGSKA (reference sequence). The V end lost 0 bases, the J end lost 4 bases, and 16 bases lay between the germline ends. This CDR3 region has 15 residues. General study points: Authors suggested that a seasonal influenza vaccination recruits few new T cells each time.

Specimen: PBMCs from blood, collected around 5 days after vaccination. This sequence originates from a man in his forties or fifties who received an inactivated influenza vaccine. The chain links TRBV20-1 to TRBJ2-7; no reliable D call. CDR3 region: CSARDNYGRSYEQYF. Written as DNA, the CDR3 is TGCAGTGCTAGAGATAACTATGGCCGATCTTACGAGCAGTACTTC.